These 32 T cell receptor beta chains came from one sample sequenced in a study of radiation and T cells in renal cell carcinoma. Generated by immunoSEQ multiplex PCR, the TCRdb table keeps only in-frame clones and is missing some. The profile shows 130,000 to 150,000 clones, about 88% of them singletons. This sample's time point: baseline pretreatment blood. The treatment was: 15 Gy SBRT to primary tumor, nephrectomy 4 weeks later. The sample here was blood, taken from a patient whose treatment included radiotherapy and nephrectomy. The receptor source for this set is a woman aged 50 to 60 with renal cell carcinoma.

The chain recombines TRBV2 with TRBJ2-7; the D is unclear. Germline values: CDR1 SNHLY, CDR2 FYNNEI. The CDR3 totals 11 residues. The germline V and J ends were trimmed by 6 bases and 4 bases, with 7 bases remaining between them. The DNA of the CDR3 is TGTGCCAGCAGGCCCGTTTACGAGCAGTACTTC. This encodes CASRPVYEQYF.

The rearrangement links TRBV19 to TRBJ1-2; D not resolved. There are 17 residues in the CDR3. V lost 5 bases to trimming and J lost 2 bases, with 21 bases between them. Per the germline V gene, CDR1 is LNHDA and CDR2 is SQIVND (reference sequence). The CDR3 loop is CASSLPTGRGLNYGYTF. The CDR3 DNA follows: TGTGCCAGTAGTCTACCAACGGGGAGAGGACTCAACTATGGCTACACCTTC.

The chain carries TRBV10-3 and TRBJ1-1; D is unresolved. V gave up 4 bases and J gave up 5 bases, with 14 bases separating them. There are 14 residues in the CDR3. Germline CDR1 ENHRY, CDR2 SYGVKD. The CDR3: CAISGGPGSTEAFF. CDR3 sequence (DNA): TGTGCCATCAGTGGAGGTCCGGGTTCAACTGAAGCTTTCTTT.

This clone appeared once. The chain combines TRBV14 with TRBJ2-1; TRBD1 matches 9 bases. The ends lost 4 bases at V and 4 bases at J; junction bases unmatched: 5. Looked up from germline, CDR1 is SGHDN and CDR2 is FVKESK. CDR3 length: 15 amino acids. The CDR3, as DNA: TGTGCCAGCAGCCTCACCGGGACAGGGTACAATGAGCAGTTCTTC. It translates to CASSLTGTGYNEQFF.

The chain combines TRBV7-8 with TRBJ1-2, with 9 bases matching TRBD1. V trimming: 6 bases; J trimming: 8 bases; junction bases outside the gene matches: 13. CDR3 length: 15 residues. Germline CDR1 SGHVS, CDR2 FQNEAQ. In DNA, the CDR3 is TGTGCCAGCAGTTTAAGACCGGGACAGGGATTAGGCTACACCTTC. Its protein is CASSLRPGQGLGYTF.

The chain employs TRBV19 and TRBJ1-2, with TRBD1 as a possible D gene (5 bases). The ends were cut back, 6 bases at V and 8 bases at J, with 16 bases in the middle. Germline loops: CDR1 LNHDA, CDR2 SQIVND (reference sequence). The CDR3 is made up of 13 amino acids. The CDR3 here is CASRTGPSEGYTF. DNA of the CDR3: TGTGCCAGTAGGACGGGACCCTCGGAGGGCTACACCTTC.

Regarding this clone: This specimen includes other DNA sequences encoding the same CDR3. The chain uses TRBV7-8 and TRBJ2-7; TRBD1 matches at 11 bases. V lost 4 bases and J lost 0; bases outside the gene matches: 5. This CDR3 is built from 16 residues. Per the germline V gene, CDR1 is SGHVS and CDR2 is FQNEAQ. CDR3 in amino acids: CASSSAGTGGSYEQYF. CDR3 nucleotide sequence: TGTGCCAGCAGCTCAGCCGGGACAGGGGGCTCCTACGAGCAGTACTTC.

This clone was seen more than once but under ten times. The genes are TRBV6-1 and TRBJ1-5; TRBD1 matches at 9 bases. V lost 3 bases and J lost 0; bases outside the gene matches: 15. The CDR3 is made up of 20 amino acids. The germline gives CDR1 MNHNS, CDR2 SASEGT. Here the CDR3 reads CASSDPPPGTGKLSNQPQHF. The CDR3 nucleotides are TGTGCCAGCAGTGATCCACCCCCCGGGACAGGGAAACTTAGCAATCAGCCCCAGCATTTT.

In this sample, this clone turned up a few times. This chain uses TRBV6-4 with TRBJ1-5; 7 bases align to TRBD1. Unmatched junction bases numbered 2, after V lost 4 bases and J lost 5 bases. CDR3 length: 13 amino acids. Germline-derived CDR1 and CDR2 are MRHNA and SNTAGT. The CDR3 DNA reads TGTGCCAGCAGTGCCGACAGGGATCAGCCCCAGCATTTT. This translates into CASSADRDQPQHF.

The J gene is TRBJ2-2, the V gene TRBV28; 7 bases line up with TRBD1. The CDR3 is 14 residues long. V shed 4 bases, J shed 8 bases, and the junction held 7 bases outside the gene matches. The germline gives CDR1 MDHEN, CDR2 SYDVKM. The CDR3 sequence is CASSSDRRAGELFF. The CDR3 region has the DNA TGTGCCAGCAGTTCGGACAGGCGGGCTGGGGAGCTGTTTTTT.

This chain connects TRBV6-1 to TRBJ1-2; D not resolved. CDR1 and CDR2 (germline): MNHNS, SASEGT. The germline V and J ends were trimmed by 2 bases and 4 bases, with 8 bases remaining between them. The CDR3 sequence is 13 residues long. CDR3 DNA: TGTGCCAGCAGTGAACACGGATCCTATGGCTACACCTTC. The encoded protein is CASSEHGSYGYTF.

There are a few counts of this clone. The rearrangement links TRBV19 to TRBJ2-1; D is uncertain. The CDR3 contains 16 residues. V was trimmed by 3 bases and J by 3 bases, leaving 15 bases between them. Germline V gene data show CDR1 as LNHDA and CDR2 as SQIVND (reference sequence). This chain's CDR3 is CASSIFSSDGYNEQFF. CDR3 in DNA: TGTGCCAGTAGTATCTTTAGCTCCGACGGCTACAATGAGCAGTTCTTC.

The chain recombines TRBV15 with TRBJ2-7; D is undetermined. Germline-derived CDR1 and CDR2 are LNHNV and YYDKDF (reference sequence). There are 13 residues in the CDR3. V was shortened by 0 bases and J by 6 bases, with 9 bases between the two germline ends. The DNA of the CDR3 is TGTGCCACCAGCAGAGATTGGGGTTTCGAGCAGTACTTC. It yields the protein CATSRDWGFEQYF.

This chain uses TRBV7-9 with TRBJ1-2; D is ambiguous. Trimming removed 1 base from V and 2 bases from J, with 14 bases in between. Germline CDR1 SEHNR, CDR2 FQNEAQ (reference sequence). The length of the CDR3 is 16 residues. This CDR3 is CASSLEPPKSNYGYTF. In nucleotides, the CDR3 is TGTGCCAGCAGCTTAGAACCGCCGAAGAGCAACTATGGCTACACCTTC.

V and J are TRBV6-1 and TRBJ2-3, with TRBD2 matching over 11 bases. Per germline, CDR1 MNHNS and CDR2 SASEGT. Trimming removed 3 bases from V and 3 bases from J; junction bases left unmatched: 2. There are 15 residues in the CDR3. The CDR3 protein is CASSEGLAETDTQYF. The CDR3 region has the DNA TGTGCCAGCAGTGAGGGACTAGCGGAGACAGATACGCAGTATTTT.

The gene calls are TRBV7-2 and TRBJ2-7, with 11 bases matching TRBD2. Germline trimming cut 5 bases from V and 3 bases from J; bases unmatched to any gene: 3. In germline, CDR1 is SGHTA, CDR2 FQGNSA. There are 14 residues in the CDR3. The CDR3 sequence: CASSLGLADYEQYF. In nucleotides, the CDR3 is TGTGCCAGCAGCCTGGGACTAGCGGACTACGAGCAGTACTTC.

The chain carries TRBV6-6 and TRBJ2-3, with D maybe TRBD1 (5 bases). Germline V gene sequence: CDR1 MNHNY, CDR2 SVGAGI (reference sequence). V dropped 6 bases and J dropped 4 bases, with 17 bases sitting between them. The CDR3 consists of 15 residues. This chain's CDR3 is CASSQDILISDTQYF. The CDR3 bases are TGTGCCAGCAGCCAGGACATTCTGATTTCAGATACGCAGTATTTT.

The V and J genes are TRBV14 and TRBJ1-1; D remains ambiguous. The CDR3 extends over 15 amino acids. Trimming shortened V by 0 bases and J by 8 bases, and 16 bases separated the two germline ends. Per the germline V gene, CDR1 is SGHDN and CDR2 is FVKESK. CDR3 in DNA: TGTGCCAGCAGCCAAGATCCCCCCGAGGCCCCAGAAGCTTTCTTT. This gives the protein CASSQDPPEAPEAFF.

This chain links TRBV30 with TRBJ1-6; D is unresolved. Germline assignment: CDR1 GTSNPN and CDR2 SVGIG (reference sequence). V was cut by 3 bases and J by 6 bases, with 15 bases left in between. This CDR3 is 15 amino acids long. As DNA, the CDR3 is TGTGCCTGGAGCAAAGAATGGTTCGGTAATTCACCCCTCCACTTT. It is translated as CAWSKEWFGNSPLHF.

V and J are TRBV10-3 and TRBJ2-3; D possibly matches TRBD1 or TRBD2 (5 bases each). V gave up 3 bases and J gave up 1 base, with 11 bases separating them. This CDR3 is built from 15 residues. Germline V gives CDR1 ENHRY, CDR2 SYGVKD. Here the CDR3 DNA reads TGTGCCATCAGTGAAGCCCAGGGAGGCACAGATACGCAGTATTTT. This sequence encodes CAISEAQGGTDTQYF.

The chain joins TRBV7-6 to TRBJ2-1; a possible D gene is TRBD2 (5 bases). Germline V lookup: CDR1 SGHVS, CDR2 FNYEAQ. Trimming cost V 1 base and J 7 bases, with 14 bases left between them. The CDR3 totals 15 residues. The CDR3 region has the DNA TGTGCCAGCAGCTTAGTGGCGGGCGAGGGAAATGAGCAGTTCTTC. It codes for CASSLVAGEGNEQFF. Supplemented by reference TRBV7-6 and TRBJ2-1, the full variable domain reads GAGVSQSPRYKVTKRGQDVALRCDPISGHVSLYWYRQALGQGPEFLTYFNYEAQQDKSGLPNDRFSAERPEGSISTLTIQRTEQRDSAMYRCASSLVAGEGNEQFFGPGTRLTVL.

The CDR3 DNA reads as TGTGCCAGCAGCTGGAGCGGGGACACAGATACGCAGTATTTT. This encodes CASSWSGDTDTQYF. The chain employs TRBV7-2 and TRBJ2-3; 7 nucleotides match TRBD2. V was clipped by 4 bases and J by 2 bases; unmatched bases: 3. CDR1 SGHTA and CDR2 FQGNSA come from the germline V gene. CDR3 length equals 14 residues.

The chain has TRBV5-6 and TRBJ1-2; TRBD1 is a possible D gene (6 bases). The CDR3 has 14 residues. Trimming removed 1 base from V and 7 bases from J, with 14 bases in between. Germline CDR1 SGHDT, CDR2 YYEEEE. The CDR3 bases are TGTGCCAGCAGCTTGATGGGGGGCGCAGGTGGCTACACCTTC. Its translation: CASSLMGGAGGYTF.

The genes are TRBV7-9 and TRBJ1-4; D might be TRBD1 (6 bases). This CDR3 contains 14 residues. Germline V gene data show CDR1 as SEHNR and CDR2 as FQNEAQ (reference sequence). V shed 10 bases and J shed 4 bases, with 16 bases lying between them. In DNA, the CDR3 is TGTGCCACAACGGGGGGCGGTCTTAATGAAAAACTGTTTTTT. Protein: CATTGGGLNEKLFF.

This chain uses TRBV19 with TRBJ1-2; D is undetermined. With 5 bases removed from V and 8 bases from J, the gap between germline ends came to 18 bases. CDR3 length: 14 amino acids. Germline V gives CDR1 LNHDA, CDR2 SQIVND (reference sequence). The CDR3 protein is CASSAKFGYGGYTF. The CDR3 bases are TGTGCCAGTAGTGCAAAATTTGGCTATGGGGGCTACACCTTC.

This chain links TRBV5-1 with TRBJ2-5; 9 bases match TRBD1. V was clipped by 4 bases and J by 4 bases; unmatched bases: 20. Germline CDR1 and CDR2: SGHRS and YFSETQ. CDR3 length equals 19 residues. DNA of the CDR3: TGCGCCAGCAGCAGTAGAGACAGGGGGGAGTTTCGGTTTCTAGAGACCCAGTACTTC. Encoded protein: CASSSRDRGEFRFLETQYF. Supplemented by reference TRBV5-1 and TRBJ2-5, the full variable domain reads KAGVTQTPRYLIKTRGQQVTLSCSPISGHRSVSWYQQTPGQGLQFLFEYFSETQRNKGNFPGRFSGRQFSNSRSEMNVSTLELGDSALYLCASSSRDRGEFRFLETQYFGPGTRLLVL.

J is TRBJ2-6 and V is TRBV4-1; D gene ambiguous. CDR1 is MGHRA and CDR2 is YSYEKL in the germline V gene. CDR3 length: 14 residues. V gave up 3 bases and J gave up 3 bases, with 6 bases separating them. Here the CDR3 DNA reads TGCGCCAGCAGCCAGCCGCTTGGGGCCAACGTCCTGACTTTC. Amino acids: CASSQPLGANVLTF.

The chain uses TRBV15 and TRBJ1-1; D is uncertain. This CDR3 spans 12 amino acids. Germline CDR1 reads LNHNV; CDR2 reads YYDKDF (reference sequence). The ends were cut back, 9 bases at V and 1 base at J, with 9 bases in the middle. Written as DNA, the CDR3 is TGTGCCACTATCGACCGGAACACTGAAGCTTTCTTT. This codes for CATIDRNTEAFF.

This chain links TRBV7-2 with TRBJ2-1; 7 positions agree with TRBD2. J gave up 0 bases and V 4 bases, and 9 bases lay outside the gene matches. Germline V gene data show CDR1 as SGHTA and CDR2 as FQGNSA. The CDR3 extends over 17 amino acids. This CDR3 is CASSSRLGGGSYNEQFF. Written as DNA, the CDR3 is TGTGCCAGCAGCTCTCGCCTTGGCGGGGGCTCCTACAATGAGCAGTTCTTC.

The chain combines TRBV4-1 with TRBJ2-6, with no clear D. CDR1 and CDR2 from the germline V gene are MGHRA and YSYEKL. Trimming took off 0 bases at V and 3 bases at J, with 15 bases between the two ends. This CDR3 region has 18 residues. This CDR3 reads CASSQEGSVPDGANVLTF. In DNA form, the CDR3 reads TGCGCCAGCAGCCAAGAGGGATCCGTTCCTGATGGGGCCAACGTCCTGACTTTC.

This clone was seen a single time. The chain links TRBV13 to TRBJ1-3; no reliable D call. The germline V and J ends were trimmed by 4 bases and 0 bases, with 10 bases remaining between them. CDR3 length: 15 residues. Germline values: CDR1 PRHDT, CDR2 FYEKMQ (reference sequence). As DNA, the CDR3 is TGTGCCAGCAGCTCGAGGGAAAACTCTGGAAACACCATATATTTT. Its translation: CASSSRENSGNTIYF.

The chain couples TRBV11-2 to TRBJ2-7; either TRBD1 or TRBD2 may supply D (5 bases each). The V end was cut by 6 bases, the J end by 3 bases, with 18 bases between. Per the germline V gene, CDR1 is SGHAT and CDR2 is FQNNGV. This CDR3 has 15 residues. CDR3: CASSRENQGVYEQYF. CDR3 DNA sequence: TGTGCCAGCAGTAGAGAAAACCAGGGAGTCTACGAGCAGTACTTC.